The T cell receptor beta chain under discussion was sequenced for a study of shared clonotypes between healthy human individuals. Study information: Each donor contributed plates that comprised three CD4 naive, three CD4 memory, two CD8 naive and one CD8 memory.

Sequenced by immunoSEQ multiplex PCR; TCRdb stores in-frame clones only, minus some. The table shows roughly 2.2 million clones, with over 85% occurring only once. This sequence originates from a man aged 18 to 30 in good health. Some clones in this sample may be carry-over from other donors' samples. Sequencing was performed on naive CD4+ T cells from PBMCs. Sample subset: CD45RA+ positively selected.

DNA of the CDR3: TGTGCCAGCAGGCCGGGACTAGCTGCGGACGAGCAGTACTTC. Its translation: CASRPGLAADEQYF. V and J are TRBV2 and TRBJ2-7; 9 nucleotides agree with TRBD2. With 6 bases clipped from V and 5 bases from J, the junction kept 8 bases outside the gene matches. The CDR3 is 14 amino acids. Germline V lookup: CDR1 SNHLY, CDR2 FYNNEI.